A selection of T cell receptor beta chains follows, all from one sample in a study of patients and donors after allogeneic stem cell transplantation. TCRdb passed the RT-PCR reads through MiXCR, listing each CDR3 protein once. The sample carries about 410,000 distinct CDR3 sequences, 16% recorded once. Source material: blood, either unsorted or a sorted T cell fraction (not recorded which). These receptors were taken from a human donor who was either an allogeneic HSCT recipient or a stem cell or donor lymphocyte infusion donor (not recorded which). It is not recorded whose cells these are; they may come from a transplant donor. Each CDR3 is given with its conserved first and last residue. A D gene is named only where the DNA matches it firmly. The size of a clone is reported for some rows only, either as once, few or many, or as a class for expanded clones.

TRBJ1-1 | TRBV15 | once | - | CATSRQGWNTEAFF | TGTGCCACCAGCAGACAGGGTTGGAACACTGAAGCTTTCTTT
TRBJ2-1 | TRBV4-2 | many | TRBD2 | CASSQEPPGTTTYNEQFF | TGTGCCAGCAGCCAAGAACCTCCCGGGACTACCACCTACAATGAGCAGTTCTTC
TRBJ1-5 | TRBV20-1 | - | - | CSAREGSNQPQHF | TGCAGTGCTAGGGAGGGAAGCAATCAGCCCCAGCATTTT
TRBJ2-1 | TRBV14 | - | - | CASSSRDQGRDPPNEQFF | TGTGCCAGCAGCAGTCGGGACCAAGGGCGGGATCCACCCAATGAGCAGTTCTTC
TRBJ1-2 | TRBV20-1 | - | TRBD1 | CSARPGTGSYGYTF | TGCAGTGCTCGTCCCGGGACAGGGAGCTATGGCTACACCTTC
TRBJ2-2 | TRBV7-3 | few | TRBD1 | CASSLRQGWGTGELFF | TGTGCCAGCAGCCTAAGACAGGGATGGGGAACCGGGGAGCTGTTTTTT
TRBJ2-1 | TRBV12-3/TRBV12-4 | - | TRBD2 | CASSPGEAGVVGYNEQFF | TGTGCCAGCAGCCCCGGAGAGGCGGGAGTAGTGGGTTACAATGAGCAGTTCTTC
TRBJ2-1 | TRBV27 | - | TRBD1 | CASSLTGQYNEQFF | TGTGCCAGCAGTCTAACGGGACAGTACAATGAGCAGTTCTTC
TRBJ1-2 | TRBV7-6 | - | TRBD1 | CASSLGRDRGYGYTF | TGTGCCAGCAGCTTGGGCCGGGACAGGGGCTATGGCTACACCTTC
TRBJ1-2 | TRBV4-3 | many | - | CASSQVGSYGYTF | TGCGCCAGCAGCCAAGTTGGGTCTTATGGCTACACCTTC
TRBJ2-5 | TRBV10-3 | many | - | CAISVGQGLETQYF | TGTGCCATCAGTGTCGGGCAGGGTTTGGAGACCCAGTACTTC
TRBJ1-1 | TRBV12-3/TRBV12-4 | - | - | CASSLVLGSRMNTEAFF | TGTGCCAGCAGTTTAGTTTTGGGTAGCAGAATGAACACTGAAGCTTTCTTT
TRBJ1-1 | TRBV12-3/TRBV12-4 | few | - | CASSDDPNTEAFF | TGTGCCAGCAGCGATGACCCGAACACTGAAGCTTTCTTT
TRBJ1-2 | TRBV7-9 | few | - | CASSFTTVTNYGYTF | TGTGCCAGCAGCTTCACGACAGTGACTAACTATGGCTACACCTTC
TRBJ2-7 | TRBV7-9 | few | - | CASSTGRYQYF | TGTGCCAGCAGCACCGGGCGATACCAGTACTTC
TRBJ1-2 | TRBV20-1 | - | TRBD1 | CSARVGAGGYGYTF | TGCAGTGCTAGAGTAGGTGCAGGGGGTTATGGCTACACCTTC
TRBJ2-2 | TRBV29-1 | - | - | CSVRGPNTGELFF | TGCAGCGTTCGGGGCCCGAACACCGGGGAGCTGTTTTTT
TRBJ1-2 | TRBV12-3/TRBV12-4 | many | - | CASTLLGGGYTF | TGTGCCAGCACCCTTTTAGGGGGAGGCTACACCTTC
TRBJ1-2 | TRBV28 | many | - | CASSSSHWDGRGVVNYGYTF | TGTGCCAGCAGTTCATCGCACTGGGACGGCAGGGGTGTCGTAAACTATGGCTACACCTTC
TRBJ2-2 | TRBV2 | many | TRBD2 | CASKNLSGNGAGELFF | TGTGCCAGCAAGAACTTAAGCGGGAACGGGGCCGGGGAGCTGTTTTTT
TRBJ2-6 | TRBV4-3 | - | - | CASSQGQPGANVLTF | TGCGCCAGCAGCCAAGGACAGCCCGGGGCCAACGTCCTGACTTTC
TRBJ2-3 | TRBV19 | - | - | CASTIAVTTDTQYF | TGTGCCAGTACTATAGCGGTAACCACAGATACGCAGTATTTT
TRBJ2-1 | TRBV11-3 | - | TRBD2 | CASKLAGGGNEQFF | TGTGCCAGCAAGCTAGCGGGAGGAGGCAATGAGCAGTTCTTC
TRBJ2-1 | TRBV29-1 | - | - | CSAEQGREQFF | TGCAGCGCTGAACAGGGTCGGGAGCAGTTCTTC
TRBJ1-4 | TRBV2 | - | - | CASSDEGQGGEKLFF | TGTGCCAGCAGTGACGAAGGTCAGGGAGGGGAAAAACTGTTTTTT
TRBJ2-7 | TRBV28 | many | TRBD1 | CASSLGQGAPYEQYF | TGTGCCAGCAGTCTCGGACAGGGGGCCCCCTACGAGCAGTACTTC
TRBJ2-7 | TRBV5-1 | few | - | CASSLAGHQGAYEQYF | TGCGCCAGCAGCTTGGCCGGACACCAGGGAGCCTACGAGCAGTACTTC